This T cell receptor (beta chain) was sequenced for a study of cytomegalovirus exposure and HLA in healthy donors. Study-level points and caveats: Reports showed the classifier diagnosing cytomegalovirus status with high specificity and sensitivity. A later analysis found that most CMV-associated TCR beta chains appeared HLA-restricted. Common viral pathogens were later found to be apparently linked to several of the most significant clusters.

Healthy donors of bone marrow made up the group. A multiplex PCR was run with 60 Vbeta primers and 13 Jbeta primers. Sequencing was performed with immunoSEQ multiplex PCR; in TCRdb, only in-frame clones are kept and a portion is missing. The profile shows about 130,000 clones, about a sixth of them singletons. To note about this clone: Its antigen is not identified.

The TCR was taken from a female donor in good health and CMV-seropositive. Input material: PBMCs.

The CDR3 sequence: CASSSDRGQLAPGQPQHF. The CDR3 bases are TGTGCCAGCAGCTCGGACAGGGGCCAGCTGGCCCCTGGTCAGCCCCAGCATTTT. This rearrangement joins TRBV28 to TRBJ1-5, with 9 bases lining up with TRBD1. Germline V CDR1 and CDR2: MDHEN, SYDVKM. The CDR3 is made up of 18 amino acids. The ends lost 6 bases at V and 6 bases at J; junction bases unmatched: 18.